The rows below give T cell receptor beta chains drawn from one sample of a study of long-term antiretroviral therapy in people with HIV. TCRdb's copy holds only in-frame clones and misses some; the assay was immunoSEQ multiplex PCR. Of about 28,000 clones in the sample, about 95% were seen once. The sample consisted of unsorted PBMCs, taken 6 to 6.5 years after starting antiretroviral therapy. These TCRs come from a man aged 25-45 years with HIV. CDR3s leave out the opening cysteine and the closing phenylalanine or tryptophan. Fields, in order: J gene, V gene, CDR3 protein.

TRBJ2-7	TRBV7-2	ASSFPGTPEY
TRBJ2-1	TRBV27	ASSFLAGEGSSYNEQF
TRBJ2-7	TRBV18	ASSPRAGQKPSYEQY
TRBJ1-2	TRBV30	AWSAPGGRGHYGYT
TRBJ2-6	TRBV30	ASRRDSSGANVLT
TRBJ2-1	TRBV27	ASSLALTVGRYNEQF
TRBJ2-5	TRBV25-1	ASSEDASHQETQY
TRBJ2-2	TRBV18	ASSPGTGELF
TRBJ2-7	TRBV30	AWRSGVHYEQY
TRBJ2-7	TRBV14	ASSQIGSGSYEQY
TRBJ2-1	TRBV7-9	ASSLSLAGGHNEQF
TRBJ1-2	TRBV12-5	ASDLSVGGAGYGYT
TRBJ2-3	TRBV9	ASSVELAVTDTQY
TRBJ2-7	TRBV27	ASSLRGNSYEQY
TRBJ2-7	TRBV7-9	ASSLVGGTPGEQY
TRBJ2-6	TRBV5-4	ASSQTGQGRPGANVLT
TRBJ1-2	TRBV5-1	ASSLSRGREYGYT
TRBJ2-1	TRBV7-9	ASSYPGLNYNEQF
TRBJ1-2	TRBV25-1	ASSGGYYGYT
TRBJ2-7	TRBV7-2	ASSFHSGGAYEQY
TRBJ1-3	TRBV5-4	ASSPTGEGSGNTIY
TRBJ1-1	TRBV11-3	ASSLEGTENTEAF
TRBJ2-7	TRBV12-1	ASSFRLAGGPNEQY
TRBJ1-5	TRBV28	ASSLRSSPQH
TRBJ1-2	TRBV10-3	AISVAYGYT
TRBJ1-1	TRBV12-5	ASGPGYTEAF
TRBJ2-7	TRBV4-1	ASSPSGTGSYEQY
TRBJ2-1	TRBV2	ASNGGGRRTNEQF
TRBJ2-5	TRBV7-2	ASSPDGGQETQY
TRBJ2-1	TRBV29-1	SVPRGAGNEQF